Below, 31 T cell receptor beta chains from the same sample are listed, as sequenced in a study of beta chain features in type 1 diabetes (dated by TCRdb to the late 2010s). Results and caveats for the whole study, not just this receptor: Type 1 diabetes patients showed a moderate but significant shortening of TCRB CDR3 length in all four CD4+ subsets.

Antigen specificity for these receptors is unknown. The receptor library was made with the immunoSEQ multiplex PCR assay. The entire amount of isolated RNA was reverse transcribed using the High Capacity cDNA Reverse Transcription Kit, so the sequenced TCRB transcripts were expressed ones. TCRdb took this table from immuneACCESS and kept in-frame rearrangements with V and J called. Such tables lack part of the clones; where checked against another copy, unresolved V genes explain under half of the gap, and the rest is unexplained. The sample yields 100,000 to 150,000 clones; around a sixth were counted once. 2.6% of the sample lies in the top ten. Source material: central memory CD4+ T cells from blood. Every receptor here comes from a man between 18 and 35 years old with type 1 diabetes.

This chain connects TRBV4-2 to TRBJ2-5; TRBD2 is a possible D gene (6 bases). V lost 7 bases and J 2 bases, leaving 17 bases between the germline ends. CDR1 and CDR2 (germline): LGHNA, YNFKEQ. CDR3 length equals 15 residues. Here the CDR3 DNA reads TGTGCCAGCACTTTGGGAGGACTACCACAAGAGACCCAGTACTTC. It yields the protein CASTLGGLPQETQYF.

The chain uses TRBV7-2 and TRBJ1-2; 9 bases align to TRBD1. Trimming took 6 bases from V and 6 from J; bases not matched to a gene: 5. CDR3 length equals 13 residues. CDR1 is SGHTA and CDR2 is FQGNSA in the germline V gene. CDR3 residues: CASSPRQGDGYTF. As DNA, the CDR3 is TGTGCCAGCAGTCCTCGACAGGGGGATGGCTACACCTTC.

This clone was seen a handful of times. The rearrangement links TRBV2 to TRBJ2-7, with 8 bases matching TRBD1. The CDR3 extends over 12 amino acids. With 9 bases clipped from V and 5 bases from J, the junction kept 6 bases outside the gene matches. From germline, CDR1 is SNHLY and CDR2 FYNNEI. This CDR3 is CARGQGIDEQYF. The CDR3 DNA follows: TGTGCCAGAGGACAGGGTATAGACGAGCAGTACTTC.

There are a few counts of this clone. The V call is TRBV27, the J call TRBJ2-7, with 11 bases identical to TRBD2. The CDR3 has 14 residues. Germline V gives CDR1 MNHEY, CDR2 SMNVEV (reference sequence). V gave up 5 bases and J gave up 2 bases; unmatched junction bases: 2. In DNA, the CDR3 is TGTGCCAGCAGTGTAGCGGGAGGGCCCTACGAGCAGTACTTC. Residues: CASSVAGGPYEQYF.

The chain carries TRBV15 and TRBJ2-7, with D perhaps matching TRBD1 (5 bases). CDR3 length: 15 amino acids. The germline V gene encodes CDR1 LNHNV and CDR2 YYDKDF (reference sequence). Trimming removed 6 bases from V and 0 bases from J, with 15 bases in between. The CDR3 DNA is TGTGCCACCAGTCCTCAGGGATTAAACTCCTACGAGCAGTACTTC. This codes for CATSPQGLNSYEQYF.

J is TRBJ1-1 and V is TRBV13, with 10 bases that match TRBD1. This CDR3 is 13 amino acids long. V was pared by 8 bases and J by 6 bases, with 6 bases of the junction left unmatched. Germline V gene lookup returns CDR1 PRHDT and CDR2 FYEKMQ (reference sequence). This CDR3 reads CASSRGQGAEAFF. The CDR3 DNA sequence: TGTGCCAGCTCCCGCGGACAGGGGGCTGAAGCTTTCTTT.

This clone was counted a few times. The chain joins TRBV10-3 to TRBJ1-4; D is unresolved. The CDR3 runs to 13 residues. Looked up from germline, CDR1 is ENHRY and CDR2 is SYGVKD. Trimming cost V 7 bases and J 7 bases, with 13 bases left between them. CDR3 region: CAITAQKGEKLFF. The CDR3 coding sequence is TGTGCCATCACTGCCCAGAAGGGTGAAAAACTGTTTTTT.

The genes are TRBV9 and TRBJ2-7; perhaps D is TRBD1 or TRBD2 (5 bases each). This CDR3 is 15 amino acids long. Per germline, CDR1 SGDLS and CDR2 YYNGEE. V gave up 2 bases and J gave up 0 bases, with 12 bases separating them. CDR3 in DNA: TGTGCCAGCAGCGTCCGGGACGCTTTCTCCTACGAGCAGTACTTC. Translation: CASSVRDAFSYEQYF.

This sequence joins TRBV6-5 and TRBJ2-3; TRBD2 agrees at 7 bases. Trimming cost V 7 bases and J 7 bases; bases outside gene matches: 14. Germline V gene lookup returns CDR1 MNHEY and CDR2 SVGAGI. This CDR3 comprises 15 residues. CDR3 sequence reads: CASTERGSVRNTQYF. The CDR3 nucleotides read TGTGCCAGCACCGAGCGCGGGAGCGTACGCAATACGCAGTATTTT.

In its sample, this clone was seen a few times. This chain links TRBV6-5 with TRBJ2-7; 10 bases align to TRBD1. V lost 10 bases and J lost 3; bases outside the gene matches: 3. Germline loops: CDR1 MNHEY, CDR2 SVGAGI. CDR3 length equals 12 residues. DNA for the CDR3: TGTGCCACGGGGACAGGGGACTACGAGCAGTACTTC. It is translated as CATGTGDYEQYF.

The sample holds one count of this clone. The chain couples TRBV4-3 to TRBJ1-2; 7 bases line up with TRBD1. V gave up 4 bases and J gave up 6 bases; unmatched junction bases: 8. This CDR3 is built from 14 residues. CDR1 and CDR2 from the germline V gene are LGHNA and YSLEER. CDR3 region: CASSLYLTGDGYTF. The CDR3 coding sequence is TGCGCCAGCAGCCTTTACCTCACAGGGGATGGCTACACCTTC.

V is TRBV29-1 and J is TRBJ2-5; a weak D match, TRBD1 (5 bases). V lost 7 bases and J 4 bases, leaving 16 bases between the germline ends. The CDR3 sequence is 13 residues long. Germline V CDR1 and CDR2: SQVTM, ANQGSEA. The CDR3 here is CSGEYTGGETQYF. Here the CDR3 DNA reads TGCAGCGGTGAGTACACAGGCGGAGAGACCCAGTACTTC.

This chain links TRBV13 with TRBJ2-4; 9 bases map to TRBD1. Germline loops: CDR1 PRHDT, CDR2 FYEKMQ (reference sequence). The CDR3 is made up of 15 amino acids. With 2 bases clipped from V and 6 bases from J, the junction kept 5 bases outside the gene matches. The CDR3: CASSLSGTGLNIQYF. CDR3 DNA sequence: TGTGCCAGCAGCTTAAGCGGGACAGGGTTAAACATTCAGTACTTC.

This clone was observed at least ten times. The genes are TRBV6-6 and TRBJ2-5; D is undetermined. Trimming took 2 bases from V and 4 from J, leaving 11 bases between them. The germline gives CDR1 MNHNY, CDR2 SVGAGI (reference sequence). The CDR3 totals 14 residues. CDR3 nucleotide sequence: TGTGCCAGCAGTTACGGTGACTGGAGAGAGACCCAGTACTTC. Its translation: CASSYGDWRETQYF.

This clone showed up just a few times. The chain uses TRBV27 and TRBJ2-7; 8 nucleotides match TRBD1. Germline V gene sequence: CDR1 MNHEY, CDR2 SMNVEV (reference sequence). After removal of 4 bases from V and 2 bases from J, the junction contained 7 bases not matched to a gene. This CDR3 region has 15 residues. The CDR3 DNA reads TGTGCCAGCAGTTACCGGACAGGGCTAACCTACGAGCAGTACTTC. The encoded protein is CASSYRTGLTYEQYF.

In DNA form, the CDR3 reads TGTGCCAGCGCAAGGGGCCACCAAGAGACCCAGTACTTC. Protein product: CASARGHQETQYF. This chain uses TRBV18 with TRBJ2-5, with D perhaps TRBD1 (5 bases). CDR1 and CDR2 (germline): KGHSH, LQKENI. Trimming took off 8 bases at V and 0 bases at J, with 10 bases between the two ends. The CDR3 is 13 residues long.

The chain joins TRBV29-1 to TRBJ2-1, with a possible D match to TRBD1 (6 bases). CDR1 and CDR2 (germline): SQVTM, ANQGSEA. This CDR3 spans 14 amino acids. The V gene lost 2 bases and the J gene lost 3 bases, with 11 bases spanning the gap. This CDR3 reads CSVEPATGYNEQFF. For the CDR3, the DNA is TGCAGCGTTGAACCTGCGACAGGCTACAATGAGCAGTTCTTC.

The chain uses TRBV11-2 and TRBJ1-1; maybe TRBD1 (6 bases). Trimming cost V 4 bases and J 1 base, with 10 bases left between them. The germline V gene encodes CDR1 SGHAT and CDR2 FQNNGV. This CDR3 contains 14 residues. This CDR3 reads CASSSTRGNTEAFF. The CDR3 DNA sequence: TGTGCCAGCAGCTCAACCAGGGGGAACACTGAAGCTTTCTTT.

The chain recombines TRBV7-2 with TRBJ2-3; TRBD1 might be the D (6 bases). Germline loops: CDR1 SGHTA, CDR2 FQGNSA. The CDR3 is made up of 16 amino acids. The V and J ends lost 2 bases and 6 bases respectively, with 18 bases between them. The CDR3: CASSLLPAGAGDTQYF. Written as DNA, the CDR3 is TGTGCCAGCAGCTTACTTCCCGCAGGGGCCGGGGATACGCAGTATTTT.

Of note for this clone: The same CDR3 is also encoded by other DNA sequences in this sample. The chain couples TRBV30 to TRBJ2-5, with D uncertain. Between the trimmed V and J ends, which lost 2 bases and 5 bases, there was a span of 12 bases. The CDR3 consists of 13 residues. Germline V gene data show CDR1 as GTSNPN and CDR2 as SVGIG (reference sequence). The CDR3 region has the DNA TGTGCCTGGAGTATCCGGGTACGGGAGACCCAGTACTTC. Residues: CAWSIRVRETQYF. The full variable domain, in which reference TRBV30 and TRBJ2-5 provide the parts outside the CDR3, is SQTIHQWPATLVQPVGSPLSLECTVEGTSNPNLYWYRQAAGRGLQLLFYSVGIGQISSEVPQNLSASRPQDRQFILSSKKLLLSDSGFYLCAWSIRVRETQYFGPGTRLLVL.

A few counts support this clone. The J gene is TRBJ2-3, the V gene TRBV18, with D possibly matching TRBD1 (5 bases). CDR1 and CDR2 from the germline V gene are KGHSH and LQKENI. CDR3 length: 13 residues. Trimming took 1 base from V and 3 from J, leaving 5 bases between them. CDR3 protein: CASSPQGTDTQYF. DNA for the CDR3: TGTGCCAGCTCACCACAGGGGACAGATACGCAGTATTTT.

This clone was recorded a few times. The chain carries TRBV14 and TRBJ2-1, with 7 bases aligning to TRBD2. J was trimmed by 2 bases and V by 1 base; bases with no gene match: 5. The CDR3 consists of 16 residues. Germline loops: CDR1 SGHDN, CDR2 FVKESK. Here the CDR3 DNA reads TGTGCCAGCAGCCAAGTAGGCCGGGAGGCCTACAATGAGCAGTTCTTC. It yields the protein CASSQVGREAYNEQFF.

The J gene is TRBJ1-1, the V gene TRBV29-1; unclear D gene. Germline values: CDR1 SQVTM, CDR2 ANQGSEA. The CDR3 is 10 amino acids. V was trimmed by 5 bases and J by 5 bases, leaving 6 bases between them. Here the CDR3 DNA reads TGCAGCGTTCGAGGAACTGAAGCTTTCTTT. Encoded protein: CSVRGTEAFF.

V and J are TRBV7-2 and TRBJ2-7; TRBD1 is a possible D gene (6 bases). The CDR3 extends over 13 amino acids. Looked up from germline, CDR1 is SGHTA and CDR2 is FQGNSA. The germline V and J ends were trimmed by 5 bases and 9 bases, with 17 bases remaining between them. In nucleotides, the CDR3 is TGTGCCAGCAGCCCGCTCACAGGGTATGGGCAGTACTTC. Its protein product is CASSPLTGYGQYF. The variable domain in full, with the rest retrieved from reference TRBV7-2 and TRBJ2-7, is GAGVSQSPSNKVTEKGKDVELRCDPISGHTALYWYRQSLGQGLEFLIYFQGNSAPDKSGLPSDRFSAERTGGSVSTLTIQRTQQEDSAVYLCASSPLTGYGQYFGPGTRLTVT.

The chain has TRBV4-1 and TRBJ2-3; TRBD1 matches at 8 bases. Germline CDR1 reads MGHRA; CDR2 reads YSYEKL. The junction had 7 bases not matched to a gene; V was cut back by 0 bases and J by 2 bases. This CDR3 contains 17 residues. CDR3 sequence (DNA): TGCGCCAGCAGCCAAGATAGGGACAGGTCAAACACAGATACGCAGTATTTT. Its translation is CASSQDRDRSNTDTQYF.

This clone was observed at least ten times. This chain joins TRBV10-3 and TRBJ2-7, with 8 positions matching TRBD1. With 6 bases clipped from V and 3 bases from J, the junction kept 7 bases outside the gene matches. CDR3 length equals 14 residues. Germline V gene sequence: CDR1 ENHRY, CDR2 SYGVKD. The CDR3 spells CAISAGGLFYEQYF. CDR3 DNA: TGTGCCATCAGCGCAGGGGGCTTATTCTACGAGCAGTACTTC.

This clone was found a few times. V gene TRBV18 combines with J gene TRBJ2-3; no firm D call. CDR3 length: 15 residues. Germline V gene lookup returns CDR1 KGHSH and CDR2 LQKENI. The V end lost 0 bases, the J end lost 0 bases, and 7 bases lay between the germline ends. The CDR3 DNA follows: TGTGCCAGCTCACCACCAAGCGTTAGCACAGATACGCAGTATTTT. This sequence encodes CASSPPSVSTDTQYF.

The CDR3 loop is CASSTMDRGQGKLFF. CDR3 sequence (DNA): TGTGCCAGCAGCACTATGGACAGGGGGCAAGGGAAACTGTTTTTT. This rearrangement joins TRBV5-6 to TRBJ1-4, with 11 bases aligning to TRBD1. The CDR3 has 15 amino acids. Trimming took 4 bases from V and 11 from J; bases not matched to a gene: 10. Germline loops: CDR1 SGHDT, CDR2 YYEEEE.

This clone occurred a few times. V and J are TRBV5-8 and TRBJ2-3, with 7 bases aligning to TRBD1. V was pared by 4 bases and J by 8 bases, with 4 bases of the junction left unmatched. The V gene's germline CDR1 is SGHTS and CDR2 YDEGEE. The CDR3 has 12 residues. Here the CDR3 DNA reads TGTGCCAGCAGCGCCTCAGGGGGTACGCAGTATTTT. Its translation is CASSASGGTQYF.

There are a few counts of this clone. The chain employs TRBV18 and TRBJ2-5; weak D call: TRBD2 (6 bases). Germline assignment: CDR1 KGHSH and CDR2 LQKENI. The CDR3 contains 14 residues. Trimming took 2 bases from V and 2 from J, leaving 9 bases between them. The CDR3 protein is CASSPASAQETQYF. The CDR3 DNA follows: TGTGCCAGCTCACCAGCTAGCGCACAAGAGACCCAGTACTTC. The full variable domain, rest sourced from reference TRBV18 and TRBJ2-5, is NAGVMQNPRHLVRRRGQEARLRCSPMKGHSHVYWYRQLPEEGLKFMVYLQKENIIDESGMPKERFSAEFPKEGPSILRIQQVVRGDSAAYFCASSPASAQETQYFGPGTRLLVL.

The chain couples TRBV30 to TRBJ1-2, with a weak D call TRBD1 (6 bases). CDR3 length: 13 residues. Trimming shortened V by 4 bases and J by 6 bases, and 15 bases separated the two germline ends. Germline loops: CDR1 GTSNPN, CDR2 SVGIG (reference sequence). The CDR3: CAWNEQGNNGYTF. As DNA, the CDR3 is TGTGCCTGGAACGAACAGGGAAACAATGGCTACACCTTC.